This T cell receptor beta chain was identified during a study of cytomegalovirus exposure and HLA in healthy donors. Overall study results and limits: Rarity characterized most TCR sequences, yet some public TCRs appeared in many donors. The authors enumerated 164 TCR beta chains as linked to cytomegalovirus. Subsequent analysis revealed that first-cohort TCR clusters tended to co-occur in the 100 to 150 validation repertoires.

The donors belonged to the approximately 120-subject validation cohort, separate from the roughly 720-subject first cohort. Turning to this clone: The antigen remains unidentified.

This CDR3 is 14 amino acids long. The trim removed 2 bases at V and 6 bases at J, leaving 4 bases unmatched. The V gene's germline CDR1 is SGHTA and CDR2 FQGNSA. The table came from immunoSEQ multiplex PCR; TCRdb's copy has only in-frame clones and leaves some out. The sample consists of around 98,000 clones, around 85% of them appearing once. Material for sequencing was PBMCs. The receptor was derived from a woman younger than 45 in good health and CMV-seronegative. The chain couples TRBV7-2 to TRBJ1-5; 7 bases map to TRBD1. The CDR3 bases are TGTGCCAGCAGCTTAAGGGACAGAGGTCAGCCCCAGCATTTT. Its protein product is CASSLRDRGQPQHF.